This TCR beta chain was obtained from a study of OX40 agonist ivuxolimab in advanced cancers. The study, taken as a whole, reports: The authors also found low normalized T-cell clonal expansion in some nonresponders. At 0.1 to 3.0 mg/kg, clonal expansion of CD4+ and CD8+ blood T cells had occurred by week 6. Antigen specificity of clonally expanded peripheral T cells was not established.

Details on this clone: As yet, its antigen is unknown.

The repertoire was sequenced with immunoSEQ multiplex PCR; TCRdb's copy has only in-frame clones and lacks some. The sample holds some 18,000 clones, more than 70% seen once. This CDR3 is built from 13 residues. V lost 0 bases and J 2 bases, leaving 6 bases between the germline ends. Germline V gene data show CDR1 as SGDLS and CDR2 as YYNGEE. The V gene is TRBV9, the J gene TRBJ2-7; D remains unclear. The origin of this receptor is an adult with an advanced solid tumor such as melanoma, head and neck, liver or kidney cancer. The input for sequencing was CD4+ or CD8+ T cells sorted from blood, taken in a trial of the OX40 agonist ivuxolimab. The CDR3 sequence: CASSVGPTYEQYF. The CDR3 DNA reads TGTGCCAGCAGCGTAGGCCCGACCTACGAGCAGTACTTC. Looking up the rest from reference TRBV9 and TRBJ2-7 gives the full variable domain: DSGVTQTPKHLITATGQRVTLRCSPRSGDLSVYWYQQSLDQGLQFLIQYYNGEERAKGNILERFSAQQFPDLHSELNLSSLELGDSALYFCASSVGPTYEQYFGPGTRLTVT.